The 31 T cell receptor beta chains below all came from one sample that was sequenced in a study of blood T cell repertoires in COVID-19. TCRdb's table, derived via immunoSEQ multiplex PCR, lists solely in-frame clones and lacks some. Counted here are roughly 330,000 clones, around 90% occurring once; the ten biggest clones make up approximately 6.5%. Sequencing used peripheral blood. Receptors originate from a man in his late teens or twenties who had recovered from COVID-19.

This clone was recorded only once. The sample contains more than one DNA sequence encoding this CDR3. The chain joins TRBV25-1 to TRBJ2-7; unclear D gene. The CDR3 consists of 11 residues. Deletions cut 4 bases from V and 4 bases from J, with 5 bases between. The germline V gene encodes CDR1 MGHDK and CDR2 SYGVNS. As DNA, the CDR3 is TGTGCCAGCAGTGCCTTTTACGAGCAGTACTTC. Amino acids: CASSAFYEQYF.

The rearrangement links TRBV6-4 to TRBJ1-1; 8 bases align to TRBD1. The CDR3 covers 16 residues. Germline V gives CDR1 MRHNA, CDR2 SNTAGT. The ends lost 3 bases at V and 0 bases at J; junction bases unmatched: 6. The CDR3 loop reads CASSETPGQVNTEAFF. The CDR3 DNA sequence: TGTGCCAGCAGTGAAACCCCGGGACAGGTGAACACTGAAGCTTTCTTT.

The chain couples TRBV4-2 to TRBJ2-1; 9 positions match TRBD2. Germline lookup yields CDR1 LGHNA and CDR2 YNFKEQ. The V gene end was trimmed by 4 bases and the J gene end by 5 bases; junction bases not matched to a gene: 6. The CDR3 spans 15 residues. CDR3 in DNA: TGTGCCAGCAGCCTTAAGGGACTAGCTGACAATGAGCAGTTCTTC. Its translation: CASSLKGLADNEQFF.

The chain has TRBV5-1 and TRBJ2-6, with D tentatively TRBD1 (5 bases). The CDR3 is 15 amino acids. Germline CDR1 is SGHRS and CDR2 is YFSETQ. Trimming left V 0 bases short and J 3 bases short, with 7 bases between. CDR3 protein: CASSLDQGGANVLTF. DNA of the CDR3: TGCGCCAGCAGCTTGGATCAGGGTGGGGCCAACGTCCTGACTTTC.

This chain links TRBV2 with TRBJ2-1; possibly TRBD2 for D (5 bases). Trimming cost V 5 bases and J 0 bases, with 11 bases left between them. The germline CDR1 and CDR2 sequences are SNHLY and FYNNEI. The CDR3 contains 15 residues. The CDR3 here is CASSLAQSSYNEQFF. The DNA of the CDR3 is TGTGCCAGCAGTCTAGCCCAGAGCTCCTACAATGAGCAGTTCTTC.

The DNA of the CDR3 is TGTGCCAGCAGCTTACGCGGGGTCCTTACCTACGAGCAGTACTTC. It specifies CASSLRGVLTYEQYF. The genes are TRBV11-2 and TRBJ2-7; tentatively, D is TRBD2 (6 bases). V was clipped by 2 bases and J by 2 bases, with 13 bases between them. The CDR3 is 15 residues long. From germline, CDR1 is SGHAT and CDR2 FQNNGV.

The V gene is TRBV11-2, the J gene TRBJ2-7; TRBD1 aligns across 12 bases. The V gene's germline CDR1 is SGHAT and CDR2 FQNNGV. With V trimmed by 7 bases and J by 2 bases, 3 bases remained unmatched. This CDR3 is 14 amino acids long. The CDR3 sequence is CASNWDRGPYEQYF. In DNA, the CDR3 is TGTGCCAGCAATTGGGACAGGGGGCCCTACGAGCAGTACTTC.

As regards this clone: The sample holds other DNA sequences that translate to the same CDR3. The chain has TRBV4-2 and TRBJ1-4; maybe TRBD1 (5 bases). Between the trimmed V and J ends, which lost 2 bases and 2 bases, there was a span of 9 bases. Germline-derived CDR1 and CDR2 are LGHNA and YNFKEQ. There are 15 residues in the CDR3. In DNA form, the CDR3 reads TGTGCCAGCAGCCAACCCCGACAGACTAATGAAAAACTGTTTTTT. This sequence encodes CASSQPRQTNEKLFF.

V is TRBV4-2 and J is TRBJ1-1; D is unclear. CDR1 and CDR2 from the germline V gene are LGHNA and YNFKEQ. V shed 0 bases and J shed 0 bases, with 11 bases lying between them. This CDR3 spans 16 amino acids. The CDR3 sequence: CASSQDLREVNTEAFF. DNA for the CDR3: TGTGCCAGCAGCCAAGATCTTCGCGAGGTGAACACTGAAGCTTTCTTT.

This sequence joins TRBV28 and TRBJ2-1, with 7 positions matching TRBD2. V lost 3 bases and J lost 8; bases outside the gene matches: 10. Per germline, CDR1 MDHEN and CDR2 SYDVKM. The length of the CDR3 is 15 residues. The CDR3 sequence: CASSLGGRADYEQFF. CDR3 coding DNA: TGTGCCAGCAGTTTGGGAGGGAGGGCCGATTATGAGCAGTTCTTC.

This chain connects TRBV9 to TRBJ1-2; D is possibly TRBD1 (5 bases). Trimming removed 0 bases from V and 4 bases from J, with 16 bases in between. This CDR3 has 16 residues. Germline V lookup: CDR1 SGDLS, CDR2 YYNGEE. The CDR3 is CASSVAGQGLGYGYTF. The CDR3 nucleotides read TGTGCCAGCAGCGTAGCGGGGCAGGGACTAGGCTATGGCTACACCTTC.

The gene calls are TRBV3-1 (or the pseudogene TRBV3-2) and TRBJ1-1, with TRBD1 as a possible D gene (6 bases). The ends were cut back, 4 bases at V and 1 base at J, with 10 bases in the middle. Germline assignment: CDR1 LGHDT and CDR2 YNNKEL (reference sequence). This CDR3 is built from 14 residues. The CDR3 sequence: CASSRGTKNTEAFF. DNA for the CDR3: TGTGCCAGCAGCCGGGGGACAAAGAACACTGAAGCTTTCTTT.

The J gene is TRBJ2-7, the V gene TRBV12-5, with TRBD1 matching 9 bases. CDR1 LGHNT and CDR2 FRNRAP come from the germline V gene. The CDR3 consists of 16 residues. This CDR3 is CATTPGQGSRFYEQYF. The CDR3, as DNA: TGTGCCACAACCCCGGGACAGGGAAGTCGGTTCTACGAGCAGTACTTC.

This chain connects TRBV2 to TRBJ1-4; D gene ambiguous. The germline V gene encodes CDR1 SNHLY and CDR2 FYNNEI. The CDR3 spans 14 residues. Trimming cost V 5 bases and J 0 bases, with 7 bases left between them. The DNA for the CDR3 is TGTGCCAGCAGTTTTACTACAACTAATGAAAAACTGTTTTTT. Translated, it gives CASSFTTTNEKLFF.

This chain links TRBV4-2 with TRBJ1-1, with TRBD1 as a possible D gene (5 bases). The V gene lost 4 bases and the J gene lost 7 bases, with 10 bases spanning the gap. This CDR3 spans 12 amino acids. The germline CDR1 and CDR2 sequences are LGHNA and YNFKEQ. Here the CDR3 DNA reads TGTGCCAGCAGCCCTCAGGGCATTGAAGCTTTCTTT. Its translation: CASSPQGIEAFF.

This rearrangement joins TRBV10-3 to TRBJ2-2; D uncertain. CDR1 and CDR2 from the germline V gene are ENHRY and SYGVKD. The CDR3 contains 13 residues. V was cut by 7 bases and J by 4 bases, with 10 bases left in between. CDR3 bases: TGTGCCATCAAATCCTCCCTCACCGGGGAGCTGTTTTTT. Encoded protein: CAIKSSLTGELFF.

The V gene is TRBV7-2, the J gene TRBJ1-2; D uncertain. Germline lookup yields CDR1 SGHTA and CDR2 FQGNSA. The V end was cut by 2 bases, the J end by 2 bases, with 9 bases between. This CDR3 has 14 amino acids. The CDR3 DNA sequence: TGTGCCAGCAGCTTATCTACAGACAACTATGGCTACACCTTC. Protein product: CASSLSTDNYGYTF.

V usage is TRBV5-4 and J usage is TRBJ2-7, with 10 positions matching TRBD2. Looked up from germline, CDR1 is SGHNT and CDR2 is YYREEE (reference sequence). This CDR3 is built from 15 residues. V shed 3 bases and J 4 bases; nucleotides not matched to a gene: 7. CDR3 protein: CASSSQRGGGYEQYF. For the CDR3, the DNA is TGTGCCAGCAGCTCCCAGCGGGGGGGCGGGTACGAGCAGTACTTC.

The rearrangement uses TRBV4-2 and TRBJ2-2, with 8 bases fitting TRBD2. The V and J ends lost 4 bases and 5 bases, in that order; junction bases with no gene match: 12. Germline V gene data show CDR1 as LGHNA and CDR2 as YNFKEQ. CDR3 size: 17 residues. DNA of the CDR3: TGTGCCAGCAGCCCCGGAAGCGGGGGCCCTTGGACCGGGGAGCTGTTTTTT. This encodes CASSPGSGGPWTGELFF.

V usage is TRBV11-3 and J usage is TRBJ2-1; TRBD1 aligns across 8 bases. Looked up from germline, CDR1 is SGHNT and CDR2 is YENEEA. The V segment lost 2 bases and the J segment 6 bases; nucleotides outside the gene matches: 6. CDR3 length: 15 residues. CDR3 nucleotide sequence: TGTGCCAGCAGCTTACGTCAGGGGGCCGGCAATGAGCAGTTCTTC. Residues: CASSLRQGAGNEQFF.

This rearrangement joins TRBV7-9 to TRBJ2-7; a weak D match, TRBD2 (6 bases). The CDR3 covers 13 residues. Germline loops: CDR1 SEHNR, CDR2 FQNEAQ (reference sequence). Trimming cost V 3 bases and J 3 bases, with 9 bases left between them. The CDR3 region has the DNA TGTGCCAGCAGCTTTTCCGGGAGCTACGAGCAGTACTTC. Translating it yields CASSFSGSYEQYF.

The V gene is TRBV12-5, the J gene TRBJ1-6; TRBD1 aligns across 9 bases. The germline V gene has CDR1 LGHNT and CDR2 FRNRAP. This CDR3 region has 15 residues. Unmatched junction bases numbered 9, after V lost 7 bases and J lost 8 bases. In nucleotides, the CDR3 is TGTGCTAGTGCCCTAGGACAGGGGTCGGATTCACCCCTCCACTTT. Its translation: CASALGQGSDSPLHF. Complete variable domain (other parts from reference TRBV12-5 and TRBJ1-6): DARVTQTPRHKVTEMGQEVTMRCQPILGHNTVFWYRQTMMQGLELLAYFRNRAPLDDSGMPKDRFSAEMPDATLATLKIQPSEPRDSAVYFCASALGQGSDSPLHFGNGTRLTVT.

The gene calls are TRBV25-1 and TRBJ1-1; D not resolved. This CDR3 is built from 12 residues. With 4 bases removed from V and 4 bases from J, the gap between germline ends came to 7 bases. Germline CDR1 and CDR2: MGHDK and SYGVNS. CDR3 sequence reads: CASSGRSTEAFF. The CDR3 DNA is TGTGCCAGCAGTGGGAGGAGCACTGAAGCTTTCTTT.

The J gene is TRBJ2-7, the V gene TRBV5-1; TRBD2 might be the D (5 bases). The CDR3 length is 15 residues. The germline gives CDR1 SGHRS, CDR2 YFSETQ. V was cut by 5 bases and J by 7 bases, with 22 bases left in between. In nucleotides, the CDR3 is TGCGCCAGCAGTCTCCCTGGACTTTCCCCTAGGGAGCAGTACTTC. Translation: CASSLPGLSPREQYF.

The genes are TRBV19 and TRBJ1-2; D might be TRBD1 (6 bases). Trimming stripped 0 bases from V and 4 bases from J, with 9 bases between. Germline CDR1 LNHDA, CDR2 SQIVND (reference sequence). This CDR3 region has 14 residues. The CDR3 bases are TGTGCCAGTAGTATAGATTTGACAGGCTATGGCTACACCTTC. Its translation: CASSIDLTGYGYTF.

This clone was picked up one time. The CDR3 region is CASSYSGQGTTYEQYF. The DNA for the CDR3 is TGTGCCAGCAGTTACTCGGGACAGGGGACTACCTACGAGCAGTACTTC. The V gene is TRBV6-5, the J gene TRBJ2-7; 10 nucleotides match TRBD1. In germline, CDR1 is MNHEY, CDR2 SVGAGI. CDR3 length: 16 residues. With 0 bases clipped from V and 2 bases from J, the junction kept 4 bases outside the gene matches.

With respect to this clone: Other DNA sequences within the sample encode an identical CDR3. The V and J genes are TRBV5-8 and TRBJ1-2, with D tentatively TRBD1 (6 bases). CDR1 is SGHTS and CDR2 is YDEGEE in the germline V gene. Trimming took off 0 bases at V and 6 bases at J, with 9 bases between the two ends. The CDR3 is made up of 13 amino acids. The CDR3 sequence: CASSLEPGDGYTF. CDR3 DNA: TGTGCCAGCAGCTTGGAGCCAGGGGATGGCTACACCTTC.

The rearrangement uses TRBV11-2 and TRBJ2-7, with 10 bases aligning to TRBD1. The trim removed 5 bases at V and 5 bases at J, leaving 3 bases unmatched. This CDR3 has 13 residues. Per germline, CDR1 SGHAT and CDR2 FQNNGV. The CDR3 sequence is CASSRDRGDEQYF. Here the CDR3 DNA reads TGTGCCAGCAGCAGGGACAGGGGTGACGAGCAGTACTTC.

The chain uses TRBV27 and TRBJ2-7; tentatively, D is TRBD2 (5 bases). This CDR3 contains 14 residues. Trimming removed 3 bases from V and 0 bases from J, with 9 bases in between. Germline V gene lookup returns CDR1 MNHEY and CDR2 SMNVEV (reference sequence). The DNA for the CDR3 is TGTGCCAGCAGTTTGGAAGGGAGCTCCTACGAGCAGTACTTC. It yields the protein CASSLEGSSYEQYF.

The chain has TRBV4-2 and TRBJ2-1, with D maybe TRBD1 (6 bases). CDR1 is LGHNA and CDR2 is YNFKEQ in the germline V gene. This CDR3 has 15 amino acids. V lost 1 base to trimming and J lost 4 bases, with 11 bases between them. The CDR3 nucleotides are TGTGCCAGCAGCCAAGGGACAGACCAATACAATGAGCAGTTCTTC. Residues: CASSQGTDQYNEQFF.

The chain joins TRBV27 to TRBJ2-5, with TRBD2 matching 8 bases. The CDR3 contains 15 residues. The germline V gene has CDR1 MNHEY and CDR2 SMNVEV (reference sequence). Losses at the gene ends were 3 bases for V and 0 bases for J; bases not matched to a gene: 3. The CDR3 nucleotides are TGTGCCAGCAGTTTGTATAGCGGGGACCAAGAGACCCAGTACTTC. This encodes CASSLYSGDQETQYF.